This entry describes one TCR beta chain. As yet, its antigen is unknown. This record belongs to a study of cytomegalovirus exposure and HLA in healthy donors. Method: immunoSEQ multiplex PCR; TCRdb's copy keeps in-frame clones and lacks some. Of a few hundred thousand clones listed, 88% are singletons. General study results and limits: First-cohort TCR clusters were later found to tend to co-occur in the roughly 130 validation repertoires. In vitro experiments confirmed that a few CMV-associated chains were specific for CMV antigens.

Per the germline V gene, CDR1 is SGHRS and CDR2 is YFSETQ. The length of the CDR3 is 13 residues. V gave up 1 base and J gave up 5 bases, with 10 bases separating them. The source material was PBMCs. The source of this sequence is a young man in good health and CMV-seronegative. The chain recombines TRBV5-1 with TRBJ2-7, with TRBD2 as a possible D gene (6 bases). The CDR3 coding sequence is TGCGCCAGCAGCTTGCGGCGGGGTGACGAGCAGTACTTC. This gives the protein CASSLRRGDEQYF.